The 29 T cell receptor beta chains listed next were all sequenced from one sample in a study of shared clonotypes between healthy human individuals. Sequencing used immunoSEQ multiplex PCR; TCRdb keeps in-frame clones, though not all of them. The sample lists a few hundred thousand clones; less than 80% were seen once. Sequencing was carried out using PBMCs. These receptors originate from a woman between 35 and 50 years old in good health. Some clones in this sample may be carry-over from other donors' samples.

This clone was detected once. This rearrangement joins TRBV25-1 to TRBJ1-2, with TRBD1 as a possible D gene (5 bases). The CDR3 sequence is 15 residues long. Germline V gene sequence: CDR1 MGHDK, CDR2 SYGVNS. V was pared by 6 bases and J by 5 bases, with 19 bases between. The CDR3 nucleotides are TGTGCCAGCAGCAAAGGAGCGGGACGGATTTATGGCTACACCTTC. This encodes CASSKGAGRIYGYTF.

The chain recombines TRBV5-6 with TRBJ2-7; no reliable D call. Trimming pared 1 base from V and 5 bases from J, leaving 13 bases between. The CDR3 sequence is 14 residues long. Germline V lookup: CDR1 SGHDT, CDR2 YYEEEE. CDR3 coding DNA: TGTGCCAGCAGCTTGTTCGGTACAGCGAACGAGCAGTACTTC. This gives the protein CASSLFGTANEQYF.

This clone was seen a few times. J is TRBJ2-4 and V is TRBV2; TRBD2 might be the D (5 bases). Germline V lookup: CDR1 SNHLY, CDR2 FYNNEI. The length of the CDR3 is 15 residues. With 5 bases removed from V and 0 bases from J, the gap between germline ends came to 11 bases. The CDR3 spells CASSPGIIAKNIQYF. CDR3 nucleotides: TGTGCCAGCAGTCCCGGGATTATAGCCAAAAACATTCAGTACTTC. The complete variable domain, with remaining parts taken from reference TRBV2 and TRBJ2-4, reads EPEVTQTPSHQVTQMGQEVILRCVPISNHLYFYWYRQILGQKVEFLVSFYNNEISEKSEIFDDQFSVERPDGSNFTLKIRSTKLEDSAMYFCASSPGIIAKNIQYFGAGTRLSVL.

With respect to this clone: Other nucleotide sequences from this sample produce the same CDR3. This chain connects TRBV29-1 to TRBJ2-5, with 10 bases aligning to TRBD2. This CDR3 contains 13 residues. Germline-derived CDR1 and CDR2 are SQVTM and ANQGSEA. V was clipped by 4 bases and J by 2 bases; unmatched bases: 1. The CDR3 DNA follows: TGCAGCGTTGGGACTAGCGGACAAGAGACCCAGTACTTC. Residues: CSVGTSGQETQYF.

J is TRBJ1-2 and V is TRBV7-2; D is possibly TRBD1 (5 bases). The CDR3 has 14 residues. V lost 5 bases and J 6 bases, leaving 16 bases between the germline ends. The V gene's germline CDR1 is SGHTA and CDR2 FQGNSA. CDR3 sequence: CASSLGVGLDGYTF. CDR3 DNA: TGTGCCAGCAGCCTAGGGGTAGGGTTGGATGGCTACACCTTC.

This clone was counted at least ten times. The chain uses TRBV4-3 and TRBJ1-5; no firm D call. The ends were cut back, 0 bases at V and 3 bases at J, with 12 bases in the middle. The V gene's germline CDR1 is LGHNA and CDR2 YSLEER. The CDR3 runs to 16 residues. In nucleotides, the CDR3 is TGCGCCAGCAGCCAAGAGTCCGGGAGATACAATCAGCCCCAGCATTTT. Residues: CASSQESGRYNQPQHF.

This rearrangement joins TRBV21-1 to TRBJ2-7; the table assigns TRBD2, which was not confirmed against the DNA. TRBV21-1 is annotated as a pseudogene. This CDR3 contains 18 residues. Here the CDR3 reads CASSSRPKGRAEKYEQYF. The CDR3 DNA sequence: TGTGCCAGCAGCTCCCGACCTAAAGGGAGGGCCGAGAAGTACGAGCAGTACTTC.

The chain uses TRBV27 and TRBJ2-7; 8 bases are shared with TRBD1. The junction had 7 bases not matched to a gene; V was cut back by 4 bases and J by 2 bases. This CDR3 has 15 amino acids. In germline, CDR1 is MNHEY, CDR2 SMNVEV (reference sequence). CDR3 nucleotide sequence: TGTGCCAGCAGTTCCGATCTACAGGGGGCCTACGAGCAGTACTTC. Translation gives CASSSDLQGAYEQYF.

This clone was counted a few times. CDR3 sequence: CASSEFTSGGSYNEQFF. DNA for the CDR3: TGTGCCAGCAGTGAATTTACTAGCGGGGGTTCCTACAATGAGCAGTTCTTC. The rearrangement uses TRBV25-1 and TRBJ2-1; 11 bases fit TRBD2. The length of the CDR3 is 17 residues. Per germline, CDR1 MGHDK and CDR2 SYGVNS. The trim removed 1 base at V and 1 base at J, leaving 3 bases unmatched.

CDR3 DNA sequence: TGTGCCAGTACAAGACAGGGAGCGGATGAGCAGTTCTTC. As protein: CASTRQGADEQFF. The chain has TRBV6-5 and TRBJ2-1; 7 bases are shared with TRBD1. This CDR3 has 13 amino acids. CDR1 MNHEY and CDR2 SVGAGI come from the germline V gene. V lost 9 bases, J lost 8 bases, and 10 bases stayed unmatched.

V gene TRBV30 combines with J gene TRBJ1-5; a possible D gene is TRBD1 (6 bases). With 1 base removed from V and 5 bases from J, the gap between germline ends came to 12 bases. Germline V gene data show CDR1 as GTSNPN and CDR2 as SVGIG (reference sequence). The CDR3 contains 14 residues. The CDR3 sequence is CAWSGDRRDQPQHF. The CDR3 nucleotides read TGTGCCTGGAGTGGTGACAGGCGAGATCAGCCCCAGCATTTT.

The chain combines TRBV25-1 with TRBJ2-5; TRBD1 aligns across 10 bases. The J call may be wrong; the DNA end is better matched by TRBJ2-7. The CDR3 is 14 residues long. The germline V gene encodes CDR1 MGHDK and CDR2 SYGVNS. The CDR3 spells CASSEGQGVYEQYF. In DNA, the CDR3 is TGTGCCAGCAGTGAAGGACAGGGGGTCTACGAGCAGTACTTC.

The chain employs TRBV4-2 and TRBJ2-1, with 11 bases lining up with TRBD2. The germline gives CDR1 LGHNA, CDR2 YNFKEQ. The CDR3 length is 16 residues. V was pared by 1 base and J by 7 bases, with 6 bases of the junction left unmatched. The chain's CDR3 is CASSQAGGLAVNEQFF. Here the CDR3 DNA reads TGTGCCAGCAGCCAAGCGGGGGGACTAGCGGTAAATGAGCAGTTCTTC.

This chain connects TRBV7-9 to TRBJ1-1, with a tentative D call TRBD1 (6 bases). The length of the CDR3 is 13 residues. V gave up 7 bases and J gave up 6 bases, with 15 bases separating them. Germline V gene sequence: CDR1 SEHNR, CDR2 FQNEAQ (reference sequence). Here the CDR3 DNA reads TGTGCCAGCACCCGAGGGGGGTTGTCTGAAGCTTTCTTT. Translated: CASTRGGLSEAFF.

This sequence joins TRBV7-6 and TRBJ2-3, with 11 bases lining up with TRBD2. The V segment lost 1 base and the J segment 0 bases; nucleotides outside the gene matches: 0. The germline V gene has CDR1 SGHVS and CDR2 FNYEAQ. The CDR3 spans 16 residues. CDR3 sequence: CASSLGLAGSTDTQYF. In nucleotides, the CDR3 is TGTGCCAGCAGCTTAGGACTAGCGGGGAGCACAGATACGCAGTATTTT.

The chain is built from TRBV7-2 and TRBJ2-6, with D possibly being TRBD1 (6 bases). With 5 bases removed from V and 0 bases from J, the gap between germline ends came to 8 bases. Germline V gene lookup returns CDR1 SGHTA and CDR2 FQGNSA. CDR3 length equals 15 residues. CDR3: CASSLDSSGANVLTF. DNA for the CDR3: TGTGCCAGCAGCCTGGACAGCTCTGGGGCCAACGTCCTGACTTTC.

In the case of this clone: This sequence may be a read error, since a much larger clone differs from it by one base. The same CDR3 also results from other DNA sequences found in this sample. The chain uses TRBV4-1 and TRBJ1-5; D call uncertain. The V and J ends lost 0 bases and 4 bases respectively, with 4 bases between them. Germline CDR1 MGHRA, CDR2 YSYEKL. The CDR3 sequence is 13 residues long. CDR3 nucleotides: TGCGCCAGCAGCCAAGATCCGAATCAGCCCCAGCATTTT. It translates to CASSQDPNQPQHF.

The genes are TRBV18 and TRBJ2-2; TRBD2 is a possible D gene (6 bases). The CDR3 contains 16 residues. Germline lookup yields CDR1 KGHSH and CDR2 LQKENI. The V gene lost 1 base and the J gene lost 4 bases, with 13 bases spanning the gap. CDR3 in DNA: TGTGCCAGCTCACCACGGGCGGGGCTTAGCACCGGGGAGCTGTTTTTT. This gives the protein CASSPRAGLSTGELFF.

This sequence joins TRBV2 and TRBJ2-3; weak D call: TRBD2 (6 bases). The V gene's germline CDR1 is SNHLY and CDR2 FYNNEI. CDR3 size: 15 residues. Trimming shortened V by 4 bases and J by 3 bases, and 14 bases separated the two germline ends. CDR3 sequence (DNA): TGTGCCAGCAGTGGCAGGACTGGAGGGACAGATACGCAGTATTTT. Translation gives CASSGRTGGTDTQYF.

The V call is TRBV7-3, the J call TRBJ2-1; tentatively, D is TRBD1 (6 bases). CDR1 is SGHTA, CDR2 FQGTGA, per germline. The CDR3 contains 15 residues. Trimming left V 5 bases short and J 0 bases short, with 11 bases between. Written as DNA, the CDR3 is TGTGCCAGCAGCGCACGGGACAACTCCTACAATGAGCAGTTCTTC. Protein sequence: CASSARDNSYNEQFF.

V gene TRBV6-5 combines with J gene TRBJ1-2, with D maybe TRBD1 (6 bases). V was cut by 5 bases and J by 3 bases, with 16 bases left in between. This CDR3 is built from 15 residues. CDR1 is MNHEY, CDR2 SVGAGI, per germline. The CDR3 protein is CASSPTKRGDYGYTF. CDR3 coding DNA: TGTGCCAGCAGTCCGACGAAGAGGGGGGACTATGGCTACACCTTC.

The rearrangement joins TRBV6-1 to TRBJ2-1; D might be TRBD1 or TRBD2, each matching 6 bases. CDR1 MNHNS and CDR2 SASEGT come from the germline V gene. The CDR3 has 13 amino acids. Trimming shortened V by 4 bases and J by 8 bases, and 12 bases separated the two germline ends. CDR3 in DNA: TGTGCCAGCAGTGCGTCGGGGGCTTATGAGCAGTTCTTC. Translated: CASSASGAYEQFF.

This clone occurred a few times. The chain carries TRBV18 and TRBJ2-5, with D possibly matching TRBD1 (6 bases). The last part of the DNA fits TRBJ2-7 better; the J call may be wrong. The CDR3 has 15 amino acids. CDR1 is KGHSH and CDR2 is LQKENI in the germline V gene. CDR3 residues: CASSPSSQGTYEQYF. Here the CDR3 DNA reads TGTGCCAGCTCACCATCCTCCCAGGGGACCTACGAGCAGTACTTC.

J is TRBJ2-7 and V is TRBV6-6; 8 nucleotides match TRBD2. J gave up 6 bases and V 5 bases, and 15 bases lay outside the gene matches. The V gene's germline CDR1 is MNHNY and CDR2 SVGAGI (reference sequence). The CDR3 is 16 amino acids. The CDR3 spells CASSRQSGRGGSEQYF. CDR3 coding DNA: TGTGCCAGCAGTCGACAGAGCGGGAGAGGCGGGAGCGAGCAGTACTTC.

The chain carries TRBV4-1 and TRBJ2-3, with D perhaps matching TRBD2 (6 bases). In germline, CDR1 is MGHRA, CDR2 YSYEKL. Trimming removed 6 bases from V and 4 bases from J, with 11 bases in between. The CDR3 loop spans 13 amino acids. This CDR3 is CASRGLRPDTQYF. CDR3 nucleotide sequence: TGCGCCAGCAGGGGACTTCGGCCAGATACGCAGTATTTT.

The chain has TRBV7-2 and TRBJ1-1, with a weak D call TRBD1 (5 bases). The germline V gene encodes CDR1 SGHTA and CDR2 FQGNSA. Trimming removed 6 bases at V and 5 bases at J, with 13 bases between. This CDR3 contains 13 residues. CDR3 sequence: CASRRWGETEAFF. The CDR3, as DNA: TGTGCCAGCAGACGATGGGGGGAGACTGAAGCTTTCTTT. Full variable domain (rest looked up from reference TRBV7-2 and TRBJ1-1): GAGVSQSPSNKVTEKGKDVELRCDPISGHTALYWYRQSLGQGLEFLIYFQGNSAPDKSGLPSDRFSAERTGGSVSTLTIQRTQQEDSAVYLCASRRWGETEAFFGQGTRLTVV.

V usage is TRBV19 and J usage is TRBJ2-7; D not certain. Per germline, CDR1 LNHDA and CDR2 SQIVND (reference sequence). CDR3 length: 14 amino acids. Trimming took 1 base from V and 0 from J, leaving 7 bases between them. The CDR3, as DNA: TGTGCCAGTAGTATAGTGCTGAGCTCCTACGAGCAGTACTTC. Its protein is CASSIVLSSYEQYF. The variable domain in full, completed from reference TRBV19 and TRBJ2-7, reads DGGITQSPKYLFRKEGQNVTLSCEQNLNHDAMYWYRQDPGQGLRLIYYSQIVNDFQKGDIAEGYSVSREKKESFPLTVTSAQKNPTAFYLCASSIVLSSYEQYFGPGTRLTVT.

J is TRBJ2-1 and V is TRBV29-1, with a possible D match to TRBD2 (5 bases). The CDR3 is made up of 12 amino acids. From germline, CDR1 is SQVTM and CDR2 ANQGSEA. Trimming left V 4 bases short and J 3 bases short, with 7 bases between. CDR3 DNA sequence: TGCAGCGTTGGGGAGAACTACAATGAGCAGTTCTTC. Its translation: CSVGENYNEQFF.

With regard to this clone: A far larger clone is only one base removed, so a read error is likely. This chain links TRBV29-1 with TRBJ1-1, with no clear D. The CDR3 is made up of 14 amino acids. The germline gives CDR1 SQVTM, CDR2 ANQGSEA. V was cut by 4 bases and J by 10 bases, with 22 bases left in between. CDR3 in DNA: TGCAGCGTTGTCCTAACCCGGGGTGGGATTGGAGCTTTCTTT. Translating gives CSVVLTRGGIGAFF.